These 31 T cell receptor beta chains were all obtained from the same sample, sequenced in a study of T cell responses to AZD1222 COVID-19 vaccine. The data were produced by immunoSEQ multiplex PCR, yet TCRdb's version contains in-frame clones alone and is incomplete. The sample consists of 85,000 to 130,000 clones, approximately 86% of them appearing once. The material was peripheral blood, obtained 28 days after the second dose of the MenACWY control vaccine. The receptors originated from an adult who received the MenACWY meningococcal vaccine as a control.

V gene TRBV7-2 combines with J gene TRBJ1-1; D possibly corresponds to TRBD1 (5 bases). V lost 3 bases and J lost 7, with 15 bases in between. From germline, CDR1 is SGHTA and CDR2 FQGNSA. The CDR3 runs to 14 residues. The CDR3 spells CASSFPGGVGEAFF. Written as DNA, the CDR3 is TGTGCCAGCAGCTTCCCCGGGGGGGTCGGTGAAGCTTTCTTT. Supplemented by reference TRBV7-2 and TRBJ1-1, the full variable domain reads GAGVSQSPSNKVTEKGKDVELRCDPISGHTALYWYRQSLGQGLEFLIYFQGNSAPDKSGLPSDRFSAERTGGSVSTLTIQRTQQEDSAVYLCASSFPGGVGEAFFGQGTRLTVV.

CDR3: CASSIGQGNQPQHF. The CDR3 DNA reads as TGTGCCAGTAGTATCGGACAGGGCAATCAGCCCCAGCATTTT. The V gene is TRBV19, the J gene TRBJ1-5; TRBD1 matches 7 bases. J was trimmed by 2 bases and V by 3 bases; bases with no gene match: 1. The CDR3 extends over 14 amino acids. Germline V gives CDR1 LNHDA, CDR2 SQIVND (reference sequence).

The chain carries TRBV5-1 and TRBJ2-7, with a tentative D call TRBD2 (6 bases). The CDR3 loop spans 15 amino acids. The germline V and J ends were trimmed by 0 bases and 0 bases, with 10 bases remaining between them. Germline V CDR1 and CDR2: SGHRS, YFSETQ. The CDR3 is CASSLDPGLSYEQYF. The CDR3 DNA reads as TGCGCCAGCAGCTTGGACCCGGGACTCTCCTACGAGCAGTACTTC.

This rearrangement joins TRBV28 to TRBJ1-4; D is perhaps TRBD1 (6 bases). The CDR3 extends over 19 amino acids. The V end was cut by 2 bases, the J end by 0 bases, with 19 bases between. The germline V gene encodes CDR1 MDHEN and CDR2 SYDVKM. The CDR3 DNA is TGTGCCAGCAGTTTACTTCAGGGGCGGGTCGGGGCAACTAATGAAAAACTGTTTTTT. Protein product: CASSLLQGRVGATNEKLFF. The whole variable domain, remainder taken from reference TRBV28 and TRBJ1-4, is DVKVTQSSRYLVKRTGEKVFLECVQDMDHENMFWYRQDPGLGLRLIYFSYDVKMKEKGDIPEGYSVSREKKERFSLILESASTNQTSMYLCASSLLQGRVGATNEKLFFGSGTQLSVL.

The chain carries TRBV5-8 and TRBJ2-5; D perhaps matches TRBD1 (6 bases). The length of the CDR3 is 13 residues. Trimming removed 5 bases from V and 2 bases from J, with 10 bases in between. From germline, CDR1 is SGHTS and CDR2 YDEGEE. CDR3 sequence: CASRQDRQETQYF. The CDR3 DNA reads as TGTGCCAGCAGACAGGACAGACAAGAGACCCAGTACTTC. Supplemented by reference TRBV5-8 and TRBJ2-5, the full variable domain reads EAGVTQSPTHLIKTRGQQATLRCSPISGHTSVYWYQQALGLGLQFLLWYDEGEERNRGNFPPRFSGRQFPNYSSELNVNALELEDSALYLCASRQDRQETQYFGPGTRLLVL.

The CDR3 region has the DNA TGTGCCAGCAGTTACTCGACGAGGGAGACCCAGTACTTC. This translates into CASSYSTRETQYF. The chain joins TRBV6-2 or TRBV6-3 to TRBJ2-5; D gene unclear. The V gene lost 0 bases and the J gene lost 5 bases, with 7 bases spanning the gap. Germline CDR1 reads MNHEY; CDR2 reads SVGEGT. The CDR3 runs to 13 residues.

This clone is a singleton in its sample. The chain joins TRBV9 to TRBJ2-1; TRBD1 might be the D (5 bases). This CDR3 spans 15 amino acids. V was trimmed by 0 bases and J by 3 bases, leaving 10 bases between them. Germline values: CDR1 SGDLS, CDR2 YYNGEE. CDR3 in DNA: TGTGCCAGCAGCGTAGGGGGCATGGGCTACAATGAGCAGTTCTTC. It yields the protein CASSVGGMGYNEQFF.

The chain joins TRBV7-9 to TRBJ1-6, with D possibly matching TRBD1 (6 bases). V gave up 1 base and J gave up 5 bases, with 6 bases separating them. The CDR3 totals 14 residues. Per the germline V gene, CDR1 is SEHNR and CDR2 is FQNEAQ (reference sequence). For the CDR3, the DNA is TGTGCCAGCAGCTTAGAGGGGGATAATTCACCCCTCCACTTT. Amino acids: CASSLEGDNSPLHF.

The chain combines TRBV24-1 with TRBJ1-5, with 8 positions matching TRBD1. CDR3 length equals 15 residues. Germline CDR1 and CDR2: KGHDR and SFDVKD. V shed 4 bases and J 5 bases; nucleotides not matched to a gene: 6. Here the CDR3 DNA reads TGTGCCACCAGTGACGGGACAGGCCTATATCAGCCCCAGCATTTT. It codes for CATSDGTGLYQPQHF.

The gene calls are TRBV10-2 and TRBJ1-1; TRBD1 might be the D (5 bases). V lost 6 bases to trimming and J lost 0 bases, with 8 bases between them. The CDR3 consists of 13 residues. Per the germline V gene, CDR1 is WSHSY and CDR2 is SAAADI. In DNA form, the CDR3 reads TGCGCCAGCAGCGGGACGGTGAACACTGAAGCTTTCTTT. This encodes CASSGTVNTEAFF.

This clone came up once. The CDR3 DNA reads TGCGCCAGCAGCCCGGGACTAGCGGAGAGCACAGATACGCAGTATTTT. Its protein product is CASSPGLAESTDTQYF. This chain uses TRBV5-1 with TRBJ2-3, with 11 bases matching TRBD2. V was pared by 4 bases and J by 0 bases, with 4 bases of the junction left unmatched. The CDR3 has 16 residues. CDR1 is SGHRS and CDR2 is YFSETQ in the germline V gene.

Here the CDR3 reads CASSQGTASYEQYF. Here the CDR3 DNA reads TGTGCCAGCAGCCAGGGGACAGCGTCCTACGAGCAGTACTTC. This chain links TRBV11-2 with TRBJ2-7, with 7 bases aligning to TRBD1. There are 14 residues in the CDR3. Germline V lookup: CDR1 SGHAT, CDR2 FQNNGV. J gave up 1 base and V 5 bases, and 5 bases lay outside the gene matches.

DNA for the CDR3: TGTGCCAGCAGTGTCCTCGGGGCTGGTATCTATGGCTACACCTTC. Amino acid sequence: CASSVLGAGIYGYTF. The chain employs TRBV2 and TRBJ1-2; D might be TRBD1 (5 bases). V was pared by 4 bases and J by 4 bases, with 16 bases between. Germline V gives CDR1 SNHLY, CDR2 FYNNEI. CDR3 size: 15 residues.

The chain carries TRBV9 and TRBJ2-5; 15 nucleotides align to TRBD2. The CDR3 covers 18 residues. Unmatched junction bases numbered 8, after V lost 0 bases and J lost 5 bases. In germline, CDR1 is SGDLS, CDR2 YYNGEE. Here the CDR3 reads CASSVAGTSGGTRETQYF. Here the CDR3 DNA reads TGTGCCAGCAGCGTAGCCGGGACTAGCGGGGGGACTCGGGAGACCCAGTACTTC. Drawing the rest from reference TRBV9 and TRBJ2-5, the complete variable domain is DSGVTQTPKHLITATGQRVTLRCSPRSGDLSVYWYQQSLDQGLQFLIQYYNGEERAKGNILERFSAQQFPDLHSELNLSSLELGDSALYFCASSVAGTSGGTRETQYFGPGTRLLVL.

This clone was recorded a few times. The V call is TRBV6-5, the J call TRBJ2-7; 11 nucleotides align to TRBD1. V lost 6 bases to trimming and J lost 1 base; unmatched junction nucleotides: 2. This CDR3 is built from 14 residues. Germline assignment: CDR1 MNHEY and CDR2 SVGAGI. The chain's CDR3 is CASRRDRGSYEQYF. CDR3 coding DNA: TGTGCCAGCAGGAGGGACAGGGGGTCCTACGAGCAGTACTTC.

The CDR3 loop reads CASSQAWGTHYEQYF. The CDR3 coding sequence is TGCGCCAGCAGCCAAGCATGGGGAACCCACTACGAGCAGTACTTC. The rearrangement links TRBV4-1 to TRBJ2-7; D not resolved. Germline loops: CDR1 MGHRA, CDR2 YSYEKL. The germline V and J ends were trimmed by 1 base and 3 bases, with 13 bases remaining between them. This CDR3 is built from 15 residues.

This clone occurred once. The CDR3 nucleotides are TGTGCCACCAGTGATTCCGACGGATCAACAACCTCCACAGATACGCAGTATTTT. Its translation is CATSDSDGSTTSTDTQYF. The V gene is TRBV24-1, the J gene TRBJ2-3; D is unresolved. Germline lookup yields CDR1 KGHDR and CDR2 SFDVKD. V dropped 2 bases and J dropped 2 bases, with 19 bases sitting between them. The CDR3 spans 18 residues.

J is TRBJ1-1 and V is TRBV27, with D perhaps matching TRBD1 (6 bases). Germline lookup yields CDR1 MNHEY and CDR2 SMNVEV (reference sequence). V was pared by 7 bases and J by 5 bases, with 23 bases between. The CDR3 is made up of 16 amino acids. The DNA of the CDR3 is TGTGCCAGCATCTTTTTTTCGGGGGGGCGCCGAACTGAAGCTTTCTTT. Amino acid sequence: CASIFFSGGRRTEAFF.

This clone appeared a single time. V gene TRBV30 combines with J gene TRBJ2-7; possibly TRBD2 for D (6 bases). Trimming took off 3 bases at V and 5 bases at J, with 23 bases between the two ends. CDR1 and CDR2 (germline): GTSNPN, SVGIG (reference sequence). This CDR3 has 16 residues. The CDR3, as DNA: TGTGCCTGGAGCCCTAAGGGGCAGGGAGGAAGGGACGAGCAGTACTTC. This codes for CAWSPKGQGGRDEQYF. Based on the CDR3 plus reference TRBV30 and TRBJ2-7, the full variable domain is SQTIHQWPATLVQPVGSPLSLECTVEGTSNPNLYWYRQAAGRGLQLLFYSVGIGQISSEVPQNLSASRPQDRQFILSSKKLLLSDSGFYLCAWSPKGQGGRDEQYFGPGTRLTVT.

J is TRBJ1-2 and V is TRBV7-9, with no clear D. V shed 5 bases and J shed 0 bases, with 4 bases lying between them. CDR3 size: 12 residues. Germline lookup yields CDR1 SEHNR and CDR2 FQNEAQ (reference sequence). CDR3 region: CASSGANYGYTF. In DNA, the CDR3 is TGTGCCAGCAGCGGGGCTAACTATGGCTACACCTTC.

This clone occurred once. V usage is TRBV15 and J usage is TRBJ2-5; D is undetermined. The CDR3 loop spans 13 amino acids. The V gene's germline CDR1 is LNHNV and CDR2 YYDKDF (reference sequence). Trimming took off 0 bases at V and 5 bases at J, with 7 bases between the two ends. The CDR3 DNA follows: TGTGCCACCAGCAGAGATCTGGGGGAGACCCAGTACTTC. It specifies CATSRDLGETQYF.

J is TRBJ1-4 and V is TRBV7-2; D gene uncertain. The CDR3 runs to 15 residues. CDR1 is SGHTA, CDR2 FQGNSA, per germline. V lost 1 base and J 4 bases, leaving 10 bases between the germline ends. Here the CDR3 DNA reads TGTGCCAGCAGCTTAGGGCCCGGTTATAATGAAAAACTGTTTTTT. Translation: CASSLGPGYNEKLFF.

The V call is TRBV11-3, the J call TRBJ2-3; tentatively, D is TRBD2 (6 bases). CDR1 is SGHNT and CDR2 is YENEEA in the germline V gene. V was clipped by 3 bases and J by 4 bases, with 8 bases between them. The CDR3 loop spans 13 amino acids. The CDR3 is CASSLGGSDTQYF. DNA for the CDR3: TGTGCCAGCAGCTTGGGGGGATCAGATACGCAGTATTTT.

This clone was counted a few times. The chain employs TRBV24-1 and TRBJ1-2, with D unclear. Germline V lookup: CDR1 KGHDR, CDR2 SFDVKD. The CDR3 covers 13 residues. V lost 7 bases and J lost 2, with 10 bases in between. DNA for the CDR3: TGTGCCACCAGACCCGGTGAAAACTATGGCTACACCTTC. As protein: CATRPGENYGYTF.

This clone came up a few times. The rearrangement joins TRBV28 to TRBJ1-2, with D hard to call. The CDR3 has 14 residues. Germline V gene data show CDR1 as MDHEN and CDR2 as SYDVKM. The V end was cut by 10 bases, the J end by 1 base, with 16 bases between. The CDR3 sequence is CATLGGQINYGYTF. As DNA, the CDR3 is TGTGCCACCCTCGGCGGGCAGATTAACTATGGCTACACCTTC.

The chain joins TRBV3-1 (or the pseudogene TRBV3-2) to TRBJ2-2; 9 positions agree with TRBD1. The J segment lost 5 bases and the V segment lost 3 bases, leaving 7 bases of the junction unmatched. This CDR3 is built from 16 residues. Per germline, CDR1 LGHDT and CDR2 YNNKEL (reference sequence). DNA of the CDR3: TGTGCCAGCAGCCACCGTGGGACAGGGAAAACCGGGGAGCTGTTTTTT. Amino acid sequence: CASSHRGTGKTGELFF.

This clone is a singleton in its sample. The chain couples TRBV7-3 to TRBJ2-3; possibly TRBD2 for D (5 bases). This CDR3 is 16 amino acids long. The V gene's germline CDR1 is SGHTA and CDR2 FQGTGA. V was clipped by 0 bases and J by 0 bases, with 10 bases between them. CDR3: CASSLTASGSTDTQYF. The CDR3 coding sequence is TGTGCCAGCAGCTTAACAGCCAGCGGAAGCACAGATACGCAGTATTTT.

The chain uses TRBV9 and TRBJ1-1; possible D gene TRBD1, 6 bases. The V gene's germline CDR1 is SGDLS and CDR2 YYNGEE. The V gene lost 3 bases and the J gene lost 11 bases, with 17 bases spanning the gap. The CDR3 sequence is 13 residues long. This CDR3 is CASSARDIGAAFF. The CDR3 nucleotides are TGTGCCAGCAGCGCCCGGGACATAGGAGCGGCTTTCTTT.

This sequence joins TRBV5-1 and TRBJ1-6; 7 positions agree with TRBD1. The CDR3 spans 19 residues. Germline V gene lookup returns CDR1 SGHRS and CDR2 YFSETQ. Trimming took 4 bases from V and 13 from J; bases not matched to a gene: 26. The CDR3 nucleotides read TGCGCCAGCAGCGATATGCCGGGGGACAGATGGGCTCTTAAAGGCCCCCTCCACTTT. It translates to CASSDMPGDRWALKGPLHF.

For the CDR3, the DNA is TGTGCCAGCAGCGGCGGCCGGACAGGGTCCACAGATACGCAGTATTTT. This translates into CASSGGRTGSTDTQYF. The rearrangement joins TRBV6-2 or TRBV6-3 to TRBJ2-3; 8 positions agree with TRBD1. The germline V gene has CDR1 MNHEY and CDR2 SVGEGT. The V and J ends lost 6 bases and 2 bases, in that order; junction bases with no gene match: 10. The CDR3 consists of 16 residues.

V gene TRBV4-1 combines with J gene TRBJ2-3; the D gene could be TRBD1 or TRBD2 (5 bases each). Germline V gene lookup returns CDR1 MGHRA and CDR2 YSYEKL. The CDR3 runs 16 residues. Trimming shortened V by 1 base and J by 8 bases, and 19 bases separated the two germline ends. CDR3 in amino acids: CASSQVRGDIPGTQYF. DNA for the CDR3: TGCGCCAGCAGCCAAGTCAGAGGGGATATCCCAGGTACGCAGTATTTT.